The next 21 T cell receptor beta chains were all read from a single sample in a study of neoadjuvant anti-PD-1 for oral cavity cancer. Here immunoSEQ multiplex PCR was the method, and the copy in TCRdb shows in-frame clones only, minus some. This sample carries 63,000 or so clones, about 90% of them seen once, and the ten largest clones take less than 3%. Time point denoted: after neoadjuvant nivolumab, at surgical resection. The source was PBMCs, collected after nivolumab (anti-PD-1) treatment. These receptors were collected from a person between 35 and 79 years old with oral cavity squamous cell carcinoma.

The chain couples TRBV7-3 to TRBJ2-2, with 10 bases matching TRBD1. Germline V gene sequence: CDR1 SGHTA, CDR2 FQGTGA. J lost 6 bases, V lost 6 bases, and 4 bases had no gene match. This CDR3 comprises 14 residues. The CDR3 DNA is TGTGCCAGCAGGCGGGGACAGGGGTCCGGGGAGCTGTTTTTT. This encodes CASRRGQGSGELFF.

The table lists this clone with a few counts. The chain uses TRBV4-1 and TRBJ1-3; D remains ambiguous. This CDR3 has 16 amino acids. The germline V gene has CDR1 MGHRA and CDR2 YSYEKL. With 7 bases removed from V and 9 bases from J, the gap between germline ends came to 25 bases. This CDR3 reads CASKPGPDKVAGTIYF. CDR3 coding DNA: TGCGCCAGCAAACCTGGACCCGACAAGGTGGCGGGCACCATATATTTT.

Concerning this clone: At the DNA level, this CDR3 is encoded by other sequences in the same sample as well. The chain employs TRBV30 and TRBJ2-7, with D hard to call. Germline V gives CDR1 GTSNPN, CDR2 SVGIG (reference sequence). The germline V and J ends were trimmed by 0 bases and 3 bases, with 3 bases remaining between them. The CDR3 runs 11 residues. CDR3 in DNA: TGTGCCTGGAGTGTCGGCTACGAGCAGTACTTC. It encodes CAWSVGYEQYF.

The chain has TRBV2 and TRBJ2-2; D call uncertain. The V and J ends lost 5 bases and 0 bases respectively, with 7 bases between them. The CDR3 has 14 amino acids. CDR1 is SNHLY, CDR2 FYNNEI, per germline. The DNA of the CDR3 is TGTGCCAGCAGTTATGTAGCGAACACCGGGGAGCTGTTTTTT. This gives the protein CASSYVANTGELFF.

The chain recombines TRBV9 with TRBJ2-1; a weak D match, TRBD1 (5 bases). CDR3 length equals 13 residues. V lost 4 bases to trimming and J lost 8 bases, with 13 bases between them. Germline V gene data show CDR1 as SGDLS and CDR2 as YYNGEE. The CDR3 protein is CASSIDSGDEQFF. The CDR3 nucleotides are TGTGCCAGCAGCATAGACAGTGGCGATGAGCAGTTCTTC.

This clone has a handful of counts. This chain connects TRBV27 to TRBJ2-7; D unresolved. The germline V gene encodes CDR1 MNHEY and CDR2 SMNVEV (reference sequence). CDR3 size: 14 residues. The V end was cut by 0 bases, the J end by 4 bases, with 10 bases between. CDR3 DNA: TGTGCCAGCAGTTTATCGGAGTCGCTTTACGAGCAGTACTTC. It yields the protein CASSLSESLYEQYF.

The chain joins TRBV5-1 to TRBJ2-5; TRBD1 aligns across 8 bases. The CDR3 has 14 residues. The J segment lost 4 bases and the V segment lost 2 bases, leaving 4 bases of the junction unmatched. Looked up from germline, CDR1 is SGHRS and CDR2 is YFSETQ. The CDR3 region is CASSFPGQVETQYF. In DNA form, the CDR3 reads TGCGCCAGCAGCTTCCCGGGACAGGTAGAGACCCAGTACTTC.

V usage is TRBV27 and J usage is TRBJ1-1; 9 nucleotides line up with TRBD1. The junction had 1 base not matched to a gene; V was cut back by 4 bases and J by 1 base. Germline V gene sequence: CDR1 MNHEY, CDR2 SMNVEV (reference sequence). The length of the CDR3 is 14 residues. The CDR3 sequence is CASSWGQGNTEAFF. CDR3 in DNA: TGTGCCAGCAGTTGGGGACAGGGGAACACTGAAGCTTTCTTT.

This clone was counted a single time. CDR3 sequence (DNA): TGCGCCAGCAGCACCCGGACAGGATCAGGTGAGCAGTTCTTC. Encoded protein: CASSTRTGSGEQFF. This chain joins TRBV5-1 and TRBJ2-1, with 7 positions matching TRBD1. This CDR3 contains 14 residues. The trim removed 4 bases at V and 9 bases at J, leaving 10 bases unmatched. Germline CDR1 reads SGHRS; CDR2 reads YFSETQ.

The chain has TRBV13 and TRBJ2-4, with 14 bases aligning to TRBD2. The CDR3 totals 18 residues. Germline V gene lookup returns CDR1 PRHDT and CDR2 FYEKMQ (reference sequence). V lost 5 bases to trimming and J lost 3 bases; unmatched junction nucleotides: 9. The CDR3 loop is CASSTGLAGELGKNIQYF. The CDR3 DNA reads TGTGCCAGCAGCACGGGACTAGCGGGAGAATTAGGCAAAAACATTCAGTACTTC.

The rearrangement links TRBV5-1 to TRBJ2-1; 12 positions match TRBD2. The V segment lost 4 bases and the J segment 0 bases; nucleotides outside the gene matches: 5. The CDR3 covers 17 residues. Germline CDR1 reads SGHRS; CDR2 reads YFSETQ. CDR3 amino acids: CASSAGLAGSSYNEQFF. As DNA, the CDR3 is TGCGCCAGCAGCGCTGGACTAGCGGGAAGCTCCTACAATGAGCAGTTCTTC.

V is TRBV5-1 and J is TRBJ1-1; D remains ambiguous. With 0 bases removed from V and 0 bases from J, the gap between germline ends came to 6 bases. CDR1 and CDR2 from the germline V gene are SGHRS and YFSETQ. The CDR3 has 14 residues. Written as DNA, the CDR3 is TGCGCCAGCAGCTTGGCAGCCTTGAACACTGAAGCTTTCTTT. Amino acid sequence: CASSLAALNTEAFF.

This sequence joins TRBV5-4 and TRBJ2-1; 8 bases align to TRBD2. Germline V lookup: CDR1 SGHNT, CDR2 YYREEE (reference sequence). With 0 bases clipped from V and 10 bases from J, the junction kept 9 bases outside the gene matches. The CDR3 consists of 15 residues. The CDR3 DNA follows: TGTGCCAGCAGCTTGGCCGGGGGGGCGATTGGGGAGCAGTTCTTC. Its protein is CASSLAGGAIGEQFF.

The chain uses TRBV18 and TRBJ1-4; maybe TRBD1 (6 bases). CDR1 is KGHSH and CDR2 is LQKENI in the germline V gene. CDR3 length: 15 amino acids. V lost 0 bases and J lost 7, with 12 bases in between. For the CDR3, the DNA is TGTGCCAGCTCACCACCGTCAGGGGAAAGTGAAAAACTGTTTTTT. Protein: CASSPPSGESEKLFF.

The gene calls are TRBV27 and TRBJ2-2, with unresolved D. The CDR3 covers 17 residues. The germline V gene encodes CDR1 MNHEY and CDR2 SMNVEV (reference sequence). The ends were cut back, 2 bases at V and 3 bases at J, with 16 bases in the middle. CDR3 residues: CASSLSRTSQYTGELFF. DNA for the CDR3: TGTGCCAGCAGTTTAAGTAGAACTTCACAATACACCGGGGAGCTGTTTTTT.

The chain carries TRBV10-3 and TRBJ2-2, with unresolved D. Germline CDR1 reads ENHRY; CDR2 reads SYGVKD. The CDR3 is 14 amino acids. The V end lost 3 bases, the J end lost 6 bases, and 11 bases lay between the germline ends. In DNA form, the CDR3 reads TGTGCCATCAGTGACTTAGGATTGGCCGGGGAGCTGTTTTTT. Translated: CAISDLGLAGELFF.

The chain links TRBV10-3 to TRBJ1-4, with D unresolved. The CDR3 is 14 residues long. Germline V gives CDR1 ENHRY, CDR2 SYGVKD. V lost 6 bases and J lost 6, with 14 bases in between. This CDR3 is CAISENPLDEKLFF. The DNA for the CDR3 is TGTGCCATCAGCGAGAACCCCCTGGATGAAAAACTGTTTTTT.

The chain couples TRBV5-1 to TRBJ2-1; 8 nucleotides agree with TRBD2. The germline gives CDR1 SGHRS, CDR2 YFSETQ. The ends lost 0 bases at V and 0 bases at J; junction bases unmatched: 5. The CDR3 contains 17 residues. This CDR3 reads CASSLGILAASYNEQFF. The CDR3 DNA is TGCGCCAGCAGCTTGGGGATACTAGCGGCCTCCTACAATGAGCAGTTCTTC.

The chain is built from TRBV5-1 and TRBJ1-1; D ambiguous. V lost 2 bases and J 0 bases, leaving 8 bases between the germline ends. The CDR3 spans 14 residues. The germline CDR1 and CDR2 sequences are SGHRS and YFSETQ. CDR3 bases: TGCGCCAGCAGCTTCACAGAGTTGAACACTGAAGCTTTCTTT. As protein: CASSFTELNTEAFF.

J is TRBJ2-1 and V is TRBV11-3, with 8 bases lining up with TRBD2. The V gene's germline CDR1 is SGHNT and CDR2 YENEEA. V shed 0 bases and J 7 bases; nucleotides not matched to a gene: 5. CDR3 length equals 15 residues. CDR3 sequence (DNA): TGTGCCAGCAGCTTAGATCGGGCTAGCGGGAATGAGCAGTTCTTC. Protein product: CASSLDRASGNEQFF.

The DNA for the CDR3 is TGTGCTAGTGGTTCCCGGACCGAAAAGCAGTTCTTC. Translating gives CASGSRTEKQFF. The chain joins TRBV12-5 to TRBJ2-1; D uncertain. Germline V gene lookup returns CDR1 LGHNT and CDR2 FRNRAP. Between the trimmed V and J ends, which lost 4 bases and 11 bases, there was a span of 12 bases. This CDR3 spans 12 amino acids.